This TCR beta chain was profiled in a study of T-cell memory formation after mild COVID-19. Study results and limitations: Whether second-wave clones peaking at day 37 were SARS-CoV-2 specific went unconfirmed.

As regards this clonotype: Its antigen is currently unknown.

Constant-segment primers served in 5'RACE that generated TCR alpha and TCR beta cDNA libraries bearing sample barcodes and UMIs. Using its own MiXCR run on the 5' RACE reads, TCRdb lists one record per CDR3 protein. The sample has roughly 250,000 distinct CDR3 sequences, approximately 15% seen once. Trimming shortened V by 5 bases and J by 5 bases, and 9 bases separated the two germline ends. This CDR3 contains 12 residues. Germline CDR1 SQVTM, CDR2 ANQGSEA. The specimen sequenced was PBMCs or a T cell subset sorted from them (not recorded which). The clonotype originates from a man aged 18 to 35 who had mild COVID-19 (a few samples of this study predate the infection). Cell type and time point are not known. The chain employs TRBV29-1 and TRBJ2-2; D is unclear. Written as DNA, the CDR3 is TGCAGCGTTCATGGTCCAACCGGGGAGCTGTTTTTT. Amino acids: CSVHGPTGELFF.